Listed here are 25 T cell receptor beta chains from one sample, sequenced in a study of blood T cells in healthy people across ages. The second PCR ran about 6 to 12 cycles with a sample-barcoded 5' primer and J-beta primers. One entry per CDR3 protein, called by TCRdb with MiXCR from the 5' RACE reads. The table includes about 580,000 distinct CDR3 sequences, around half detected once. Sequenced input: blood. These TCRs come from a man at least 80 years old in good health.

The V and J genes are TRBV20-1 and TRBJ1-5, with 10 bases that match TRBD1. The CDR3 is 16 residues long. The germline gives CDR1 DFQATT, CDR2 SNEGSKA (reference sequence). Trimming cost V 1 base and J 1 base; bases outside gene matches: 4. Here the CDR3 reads CSARAPGQGSNQPQHF. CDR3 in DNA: TGCAGTGCTAGAGCCCCGGGACAGGGGAGCAATCAGCCCCAGCATTTT.

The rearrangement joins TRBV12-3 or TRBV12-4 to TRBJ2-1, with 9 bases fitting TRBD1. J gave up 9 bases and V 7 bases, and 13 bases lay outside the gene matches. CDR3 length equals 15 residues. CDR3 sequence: CASTPGGQGLSEQFF. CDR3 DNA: TGTGCCAGCACCCCCGGGGGACAGGGTTTGAGTGAGCAGTTCTTC.

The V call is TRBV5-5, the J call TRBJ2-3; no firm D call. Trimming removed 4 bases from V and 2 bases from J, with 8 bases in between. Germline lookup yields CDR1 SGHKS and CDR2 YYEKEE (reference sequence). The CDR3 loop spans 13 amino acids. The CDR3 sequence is CASSPLNTDTQYF. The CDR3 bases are TGTGCCAGCAGCCCCCTAAACACAGATACGCAGTATTTT.

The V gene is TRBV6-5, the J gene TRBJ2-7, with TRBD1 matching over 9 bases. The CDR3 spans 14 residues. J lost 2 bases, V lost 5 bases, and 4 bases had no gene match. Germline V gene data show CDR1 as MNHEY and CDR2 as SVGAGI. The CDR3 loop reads CASSAGQGAYEQYF. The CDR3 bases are TGTGCCAGCAGTGCGGGACAGGGAGCCTACGAGCAGTACTTC.

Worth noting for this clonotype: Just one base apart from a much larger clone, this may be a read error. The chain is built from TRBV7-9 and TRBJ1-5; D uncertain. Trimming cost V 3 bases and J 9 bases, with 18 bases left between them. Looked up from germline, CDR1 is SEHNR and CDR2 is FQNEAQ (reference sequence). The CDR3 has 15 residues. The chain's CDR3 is CASSLGLPGDRPQHF. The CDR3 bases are TGTGCCAGCAGCTTGGGGTTGCCCGGCGATCGGCCCCAGCATTTT.

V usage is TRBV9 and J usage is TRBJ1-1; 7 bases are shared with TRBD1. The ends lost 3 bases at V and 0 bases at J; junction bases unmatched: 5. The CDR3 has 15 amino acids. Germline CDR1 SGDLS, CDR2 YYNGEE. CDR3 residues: CASSARTGVNTEAFF. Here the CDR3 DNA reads TGTGCCAGCAGCGCGAGAACAGGGGTGAACACTGAAGCTTTCTTT.

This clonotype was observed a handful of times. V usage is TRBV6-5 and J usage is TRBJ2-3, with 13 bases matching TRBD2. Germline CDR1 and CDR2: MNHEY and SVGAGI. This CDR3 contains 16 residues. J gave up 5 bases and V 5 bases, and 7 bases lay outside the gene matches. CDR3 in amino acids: CASSIRTSGSGDTQYF. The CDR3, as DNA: TGTGCCAGCAGTATTCGGACTAGCGGGAGTGGAGATACGCAGTATTTT.

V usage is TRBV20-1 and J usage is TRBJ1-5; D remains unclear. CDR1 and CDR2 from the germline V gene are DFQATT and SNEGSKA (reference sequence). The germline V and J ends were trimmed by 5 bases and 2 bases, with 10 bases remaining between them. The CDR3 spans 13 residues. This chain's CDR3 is CSALTPGNQPQHF. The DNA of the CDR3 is TGCAGTGCTTTGACTCCGGGCAATCAGCCCCAGCATTTT.

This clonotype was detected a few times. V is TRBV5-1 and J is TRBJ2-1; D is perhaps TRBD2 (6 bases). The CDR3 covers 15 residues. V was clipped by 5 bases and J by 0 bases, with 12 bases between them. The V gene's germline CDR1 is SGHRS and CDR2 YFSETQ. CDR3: CASSGDSSSYNEQFF. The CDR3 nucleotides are TGCGCCAGCAGTGGGGACTCCAGCTCCTACAATGAGCAGTTCTTC. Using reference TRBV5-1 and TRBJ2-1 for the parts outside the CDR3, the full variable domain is KAGVTQTPRYLIKTRGQQVTLSCSPISGHRSVSWYQQTPGQGLQFLFEYFSETQRNKGNFPGRFSGRQFSNSRSEMNVSTLELGDSALYLCASSGDSSSYNEQFFGPGTRLTVL.

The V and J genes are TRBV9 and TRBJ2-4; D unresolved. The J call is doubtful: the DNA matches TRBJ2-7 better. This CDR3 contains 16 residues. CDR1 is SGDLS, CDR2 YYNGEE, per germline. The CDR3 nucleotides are TGTGCCAGCAGCGTAGTCGATGATGGCAATACCTACGAGCAGTACTTC. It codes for CASSVVDDGNTYEQYF.

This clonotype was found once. CDR3 bases: TGTGCCAGCAGTGTAGACAGGGGCCGCTACACTGAAGCTTTCTTT. Its translation: CASSVDRGRYTEAFF. This chain links TRBV27 with TRBJ1-1; 8 bases line up with TRBD1. V lost 5 bases to trimming and J lost 3 bases; unmatched junction nucleotides: 8. The CDR3 contains 15 residues. Germline V gives CDR1 MNHEY, CDR2 SMNVEV (reference sequence).

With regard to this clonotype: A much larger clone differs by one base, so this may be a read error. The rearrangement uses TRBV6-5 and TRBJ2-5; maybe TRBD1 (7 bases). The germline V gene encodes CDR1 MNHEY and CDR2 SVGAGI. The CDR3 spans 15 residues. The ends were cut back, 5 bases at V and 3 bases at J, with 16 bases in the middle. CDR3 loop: CASSGGTEGEETQYF. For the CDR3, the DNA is TGTGCCAGCAGTGGAGGGACAGAGGGAGAAGAGACCCAGTACTTC.

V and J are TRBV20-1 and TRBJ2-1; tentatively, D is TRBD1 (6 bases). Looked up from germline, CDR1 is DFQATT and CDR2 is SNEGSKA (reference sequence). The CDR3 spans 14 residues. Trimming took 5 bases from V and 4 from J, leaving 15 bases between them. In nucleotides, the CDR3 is TGCAGTGCTCCTCCATTGACAGGATACAATGAGCAGTTCTTC. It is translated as CSAPPLTGYNEQFF.

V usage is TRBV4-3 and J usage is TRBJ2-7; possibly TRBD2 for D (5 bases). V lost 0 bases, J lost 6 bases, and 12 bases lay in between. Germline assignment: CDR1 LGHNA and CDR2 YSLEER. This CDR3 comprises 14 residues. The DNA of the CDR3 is TGCGCCAGCAGCCAAGAGTTGGCCCGGGGCGAGCAGTACTTC. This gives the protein CASSQELARGEQYF.

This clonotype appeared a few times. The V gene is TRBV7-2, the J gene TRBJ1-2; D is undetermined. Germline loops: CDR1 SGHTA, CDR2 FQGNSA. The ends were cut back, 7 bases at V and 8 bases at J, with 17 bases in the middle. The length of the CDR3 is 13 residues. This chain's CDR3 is CASTQQTSGGYTF. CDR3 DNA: TGTGCCAGCACCCAGCAGACCAGCGGGGGCTACACCTTC.

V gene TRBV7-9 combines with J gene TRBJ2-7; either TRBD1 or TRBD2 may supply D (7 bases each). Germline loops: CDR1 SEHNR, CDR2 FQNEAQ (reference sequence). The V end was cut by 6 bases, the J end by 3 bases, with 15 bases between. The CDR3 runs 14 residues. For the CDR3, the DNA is TGTGCCAGCAGAGCGGGGCAGGGGGACTACGAGCAGTACTTC. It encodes CASRAGQGDYEQYF.

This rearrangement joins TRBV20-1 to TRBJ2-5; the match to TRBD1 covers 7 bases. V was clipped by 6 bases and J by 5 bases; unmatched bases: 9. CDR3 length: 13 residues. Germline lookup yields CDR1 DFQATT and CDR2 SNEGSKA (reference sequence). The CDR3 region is CSAIEGGMETQYF. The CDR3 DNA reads TGCAGTGCCATCGAAGGGGGCATGGAGACCCAGTACTTC.

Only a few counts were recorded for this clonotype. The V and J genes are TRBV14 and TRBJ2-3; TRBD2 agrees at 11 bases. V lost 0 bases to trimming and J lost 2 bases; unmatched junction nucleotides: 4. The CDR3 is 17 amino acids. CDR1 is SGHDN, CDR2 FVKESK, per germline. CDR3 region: CASSQDLAGGPTDTQYF. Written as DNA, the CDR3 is TGTGCCAGCAGCCAAGACCTAGCGGGAGGCCCCACAGATACGCAGTATTTT.

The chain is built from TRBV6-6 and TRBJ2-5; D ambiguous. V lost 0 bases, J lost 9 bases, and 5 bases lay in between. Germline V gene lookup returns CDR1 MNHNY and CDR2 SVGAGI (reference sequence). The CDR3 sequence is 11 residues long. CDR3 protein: CASSYSQAQYF. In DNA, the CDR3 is TGTGCCAGCAGTTACTCCCAGGCCCAGTACTTC.

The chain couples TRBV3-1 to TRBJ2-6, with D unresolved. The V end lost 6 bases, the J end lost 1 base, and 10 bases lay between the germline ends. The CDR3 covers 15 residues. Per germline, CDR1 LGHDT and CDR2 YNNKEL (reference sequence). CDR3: CASSTTTSGANVLTF. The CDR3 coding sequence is TGTGCCAGCAGTACAACGACTTCTGGGGCCAACGTCCTGACTTTC.

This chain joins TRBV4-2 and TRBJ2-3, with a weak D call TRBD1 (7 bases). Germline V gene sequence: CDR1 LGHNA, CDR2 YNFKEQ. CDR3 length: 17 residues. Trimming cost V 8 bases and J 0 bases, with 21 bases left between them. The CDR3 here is CASGRGLDYSSTDTQYF. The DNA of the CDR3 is TGTGCCAGCGGCAGGGGGTTGGACTACTCTAGCACAGATACGCAGTATTTT.

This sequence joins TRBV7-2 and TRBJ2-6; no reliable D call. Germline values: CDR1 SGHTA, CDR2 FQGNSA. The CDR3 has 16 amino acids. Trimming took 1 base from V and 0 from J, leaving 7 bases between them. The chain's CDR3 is CASSLVRSSGANVLTF. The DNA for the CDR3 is TGTGCCAGCAGCTTAGTACGGAGCTCTGGGGCCAACGTCCTGACTTTC.

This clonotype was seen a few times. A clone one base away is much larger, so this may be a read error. CDR3 residues: CASRRDTYGQYF. The CDR3 bases are TGTGCCAGCAGGCGCGACACCTACGGGCAGTACTTC. J is TRBJ2-7 and V is TRBV6-6; D is unresolved. From germline, CDR1 is MNHNY and CDR2 SVGAGI (reference sequence). The CDR3 has 12 residues.

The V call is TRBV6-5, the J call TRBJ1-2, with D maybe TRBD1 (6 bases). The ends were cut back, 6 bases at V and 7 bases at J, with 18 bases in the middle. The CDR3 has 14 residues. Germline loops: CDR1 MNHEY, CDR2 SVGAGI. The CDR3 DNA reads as TGTGCCAGCAGCCGCGGACAGTCGGGCGGTGGCTACACCTTC. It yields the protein CASSRGQSGGGYTF.

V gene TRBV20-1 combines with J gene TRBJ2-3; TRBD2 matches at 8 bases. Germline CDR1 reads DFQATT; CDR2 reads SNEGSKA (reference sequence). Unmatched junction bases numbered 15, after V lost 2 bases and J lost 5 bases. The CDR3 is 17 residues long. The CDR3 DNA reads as TGCAGTGCTAGAAAGGGGGGGGTCCTAGCGGGTCTAGATACGCAGTATTTT. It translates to CSARKGGVLAGLDTQYF.